The present T cell receptor beta chain was sequenced within a study of tissue T cells after allogeneic stem cell transplantation. Study-wide points: Which tissue TCRs were alloreactive or antigen-specific was not determined. Some clones might be persisting host cells. In patients and mice, blood and spleen missed much of tissue repertoire.

The data were produced by immunoSEQ multiplex PCR, yet TCRdb's version contains in-frame clones alone and is incomplete. The sample consists of a few thousand clones, 45% to 50% of them appearing once. CDR1 and CDR2 (germline): SGHND, FRSKSL. This CDR3 region has 13 residues. With 0 bases removed from V and 4 bases from J, the gap between germline ends came to 6 bases. Regarding time point: mouse harvest day 7 after allogeneic transplant. Tail vein injection delivered 10^7 T-cell-depleted bone marrow cells and 10^6 splenic CD5+ T cells. Tissues came from B6→BALB/c major-mismatch GVHD mice at day 7 or 14. About this clone: Antigen unknown. Gene names are mouse gene names. The read finishes 1 residue shy of the CDR3 end, and the germline J gene is used to complete it.

The TCR sequence derives from a female BALB/c mouse given C57BL/6 T cells with graft-versus-host disease after an allogeneic hematopoietic cell transplant. The rearrangement links TRBV15 to TRBJ1-1; no clear D. Material for sequencing was gut tissue. Incomplete CDR3 DNA: TGTGCCAGCAGTTTAGCAGGGAGCACAGAAGTCTTC. It encodes CASSLAGSTEVF. The CDR3, in full, reads CASSLAGSTEVFF.